This T cell receptor (beta chain) is from a study of lymphopenia after photon versus proton radiotherapy. Points from the study as a whole: Authors raise, but do not show, better survival with proton therapy.

Measured with immunoSEQ multiplex PCR; TCRdb has only the in-frame clones, and not every one. The profile shows 70,000 to 95,000 clones, about 83% of them singletons. The CDR3 length is 16 residues. The ends lost 3 bases at V and 9 bases at J; junction bases unmatched: 16. Germline CDR1 reads SQVTM; CDR2 reads ANQGSEA. With regard to this clone: Its antigen is undetermined.

V gene TRBV29-1 combines with J gene TRBJ2-7; 11 nucleotides line up with TRBD2. The sample in question was peripheral blood, obtained from a patient treated with proton-based radiotherapy. The TCR comes from a man aged 60-69 years with pancreatic cancer. The CDR3: CSVDGRLAGGLRGQYF. The CDR3 DNA follows: TGCAGCGTTGATGGGAGGTTAGCGGGAGGGTTACGAGGGCAGTACTTC.